Below, one TCR beta chain is given with its context. What it binds is not known. Clones were read by immunoSEQ multiplex PCR, and TCRdb kept only the in-frame ones, dropping some. The sample has around 50,000 clones, around four fifths seen once; the top ten hold over 4.5%. This sample is part of a study of a mutant IDH1 vaccine in newly diagnosed glioma. Trimming pared 6 bases from V and 2 bases from J, leaving 14 bases between. The CDR3 runs 14 residues. CDR1 and CDR2 (germline): SGHNT, YYREEE (reference sequence). This sample's time point: week 5, during vaccination. Vaccine doses each comprised 300 ug of mutant IDH1 20-mer peptide, with topical imiquimod.

The source of this sequence is a man in his forties or fifties with glioma. The sample consisted of PBMCs, taken from a glioma patient whose treatment included an IDH1 peptide vaccine. This sequence joins TRBV5-4 and TRBJ2-5, with D possibly TRBD2 on 5 matching bases. CDR3 loop: CASTRGAEQETQYF. The DNA for the CDR3 is TGTGCCAGCACCCGAGGAGCGGAACAAGAGACCCAGTACTTC.